This T cell receptor beta chain emerged from a study of human T cells and chemical hapten exposure. On the study more broadly: Among samples, TCR yields varied mainly because of small differences in pooled library volume. The study's findings and limits: DPC sensitization produced no change in TCRs with frequency above 1 in 1000.

As for this clonotype: Antigen specificity is unknown.

The library attached unique molecular identifiers to individual cDNA molecules. Original analysis: From around 25,000 to 690,000 TCRs were found per sample, with a median of approximately 100,000. TCRdb redid the calling of the 5' RACE reads with MiXCR, one entry per CDR3 protein. These V and J calls originate from TCRdb's pipeline instead of the authors' own analysis. Among around 80,000 distinct CDR3 sequences listed, 15% were seen once. CDR3 length: 13 amino acids. Trimming took off 1 base at V and 6 bases at J, with 9 bases between the two ends. Germline CDR1 is MGHRA and CDR2 is YSYEKL. The starting material, unfractionated whole blood, was used for total RNA extraction.

The J gene is TRBJ1-2, the V gene TRBV4-1; D gene unclear. The sequence was obtained from a female donor in good health. The CDR3 DNA follows: TGCGCCAGCAGCCAAGTTGGGGTGGATGGCTACACCTTC. Translation: CASSQVGVDGYTF.